This T cell receptor (beta chain) was obtained from a study of blood T cell repertoires in COVID-19. Across the study: Acute-phase and convalescent COVID-19 samples originated in the United States, Italy and Spain. PBMCs, B-cell-depleted T cells, or T cells were the source of the cDNA or gDNA that made up the material.

As processed by the authors: Estimated nucleated cell counts came from reference gene primer amplification. Only in-frame clones appear in the TCRdb table, and some are missing; sequencing was by immunoSEQ multiplex PCR. The V and J calls and clone size were taken over from that table, and D and trimming were inferred from the DNA. The data show about 260,000 clones, 87% seen once. The CDR3 loop spans 15 amino acids. V lost 3 bases and J lost 2, with 15 bases in between. From germline, CDR1 is SGDLS and CDR2 YYNGEE. The chain employs TRBV9 and TRBJ2-7, with D maybe TRBD1 (7 bases). This TCR derives from a woman aged 40 to 49 who had recovered from COVID-19. Sequencing was done on a sample of peripheral blood. The chain's CDR3 is CASSARQGGAYEQYF. DNA of the CDR3: TGTGCCAGCAGCGCTCGCCAGGGGGGAGCCTACGAGCAGTACTTC.